This T cell receptor beta chain was sequenced for a study of T cell responses to AZD1222 COVID-19 vaccine. Study in general: Some second doses came at about 4 weeks and others at about 12 weeks; these were pooled.

Clones were sequenced by immunoSEQ multiplex PCR, and TCRdb holds only the in-frame ones, with some missing. This sample has about 130,000 clones, with roughly 90% found just once. Broader study findings: With dominance at 160-218 and 743-854, vaccine-associated CD4 TCRs spanned spike. Clonal diversity was possibly underestimated; the donors were predominantly white British and more often female.

This clone has just one count. The target antigen is unknown. The germline gene is not matched at one end of the junction; a read error may be the cause. The TCR sequence derives from an adult in good health. The sequences come from peripheral blood, collected on day 0 of AZD1222 vaccination.

This CDR3 reads CSVDRVRGF. In DNA form, the CDR3 reads TGCAGTGTGGACAGGGTTAGGGGTTTC. This chain connects TRBV20-1 to TRBJ2-7; 8 bases are a match to TRBD1. The CDR3 is 9 residues long. The germline gives CDR1 DFQATT, CDR2 SNEGSKA (reference sequence).